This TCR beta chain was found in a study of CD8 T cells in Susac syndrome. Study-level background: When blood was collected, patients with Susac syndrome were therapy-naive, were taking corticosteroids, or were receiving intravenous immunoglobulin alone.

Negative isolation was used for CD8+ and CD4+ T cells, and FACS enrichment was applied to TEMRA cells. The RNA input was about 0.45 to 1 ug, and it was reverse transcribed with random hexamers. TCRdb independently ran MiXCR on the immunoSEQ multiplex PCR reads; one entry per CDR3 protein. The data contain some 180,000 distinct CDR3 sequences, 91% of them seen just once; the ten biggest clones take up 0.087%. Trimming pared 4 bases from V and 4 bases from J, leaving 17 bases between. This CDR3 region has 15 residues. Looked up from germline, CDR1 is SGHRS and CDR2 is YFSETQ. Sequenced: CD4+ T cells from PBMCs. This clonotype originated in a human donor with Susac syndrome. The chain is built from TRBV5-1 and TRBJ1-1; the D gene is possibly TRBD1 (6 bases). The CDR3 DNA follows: TGCGCCAGCAGCCAGATCGCGGGGGCCCGCACTGAAGCTTTCTTT. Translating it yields CASSQIAGARTEAFF.